This T cell receptor beta chain was sequenced in a study of blood T cell repertoires in COVID-19. Study at large: Sites across the United States, Italy and Spain contributed samples from acute and convalescent COVID-19. T cells, B-cell-depleted T cells, or PBMCs provided the cDNA or gDNA that served as material.

This CDR3 has 16 residues. Trimming cost V 4 bases and J 6 bases; bases outside gene matches: 8. Germline CDR1 is MNHNS and CDR2 is SASEGT. Here immunoSEQ multiplex PCR was the method, and the copy in TCRdb shows in-frame clones only, minus some. The table records fewer than 200,000 clones, around four fifths of them present only once. The gene calls are TRBV6-1 and TRBJ2-1; 11 bases agree with TRBD1. The specimen was peripheral blood. This TCR was recovered from a man in his sixties or seventies with acute or convalescent COVID-19. Here the CDR3 reads CASSAHGGTGGNEQFF. The CDR3 nucleotides are TGTGCCAGCAGTGCCCACGGAGGGACAGGGGGCAATGAGCAGTTCTTC.